This record concerns one T cell receptor (beta chain) sequence. What it recognizes is unknown. Time point of the sample: week 5, during vaccination. Mutant IDH1 20-mer peptide, at 300 ug, made up each vaccine dose, with topical imiquimod. The data stem from a study of a mutant IDH1 vaccine in newly diagnosed glioma. Study-level points and caveats: Most patients, 90% to 95%, showed vaccine-induced immune responses.

Germline loops: CDR1 SGHRS, CDR2 YFSETQ. The CDR3 runs 14 residues. V lost 6 bases and J lost 0, with 13 bases in between. The repertoire was sequenced with immunoSEQ multiplex PCR; TCRdb's copy has only in-frame clones and lacks some. The sample contains about 36,000 clones, roughly 80% of which appear only once. The origin of this receptor is a man aged 50 to 59 with glioma. The source was PBMCs, collected from a glioma patient whose treatment included an IDH1 peptide vaccine. The V gene is TRBV5-1, the J gene TRBJ2-7; D perhaps matches TRBD2 (6 bases). CDR3 bases: TGCGCCAGCACCTCGGACGGGAGCTCCTACGAGCAGTACTTC. Its translation is CASTSDGSSYEQYF.